This entry lists 3 T cell receptor beta chains sequenced from one sample in a study of T cell responses to AZD1222 COVID-19 vaccine. Measured with immunoSEQ multiplex PCR; TCRdb has only the in-frame clones, and not every one. The sample has 150,000 to 250,000 clones, 90% to 95% seen once. The sample here was peripheral blood, taken 28 days after the second AZD1222 dose. These receptors all stem from an adult who received the AZD1222 COVID-19 vaccine.

This clone has only one observation. V gene TRBV28 combines with J gene TRBJ2-2; no definite D call. Per germline, CDR1 MDHEN and CDR2 SYDVKM. This CDR3 has 14 residues. V was cut by 4 bases and J by 5 bases, with 11 bases left in between. The CDR3 is CASSSRFRTGELFF. In nucleotides, the CDR3 is TGTGCCAGCAGTTCCAGATTTCGGACCGGGGAGCTGTTTTTT.

This chain links TRBV9 with TRBJ2-1; no clear D. The CDR3 contains 15 residues. From germline, CDR1 is SGDLS and CDR2 YYNGEE. V lost 0 bases and J 4 bases, leaving 11 bases between the germline ends. The CDR3 region has the DNA TGTGCCAGCAGCGTAGGGGTAGTGAGGTACAATGAGCAGTTCTTC. This encodes CASSVGVVRYNEQFF.

J is TRBJ1-5 and V is TRBV18; D might be TRBD1 (6 bases). This CDR3 spans 15 amino acids. V was trimmed by 2 bases and J by 6 bases, leaving 14 bases between them. The germline CDR1 and CDR2 sequences are KGHSH and LQKENI. Here the CDR3 reads CASSPGGERGQPQHF. CDR3 coding DNA: TGTGCCAGCTCACCAGGGGGCGAGAGAGGTCAGCCCCAGCATTTT.